This T cell receptor beta chain was sequenced in a study of T cell changes during pregnancy in multiple sclerosis. Some clones are missing from TCRdb's copy, which holds only in-frame ones; the method was immunoSEQ multiplex PCR. The repertoire includes roughly 40,000 clones, around 94% of them detected once, and 1.5% to 2% sits in the top ten. The CDR3 consists of 15 residues. Deletions cut 1 base from V and 4 bases from J, with 13 bases between. Germline V lookup: CDR1 SGHTA, CDR2 FQGNSA. The chain has TRBV7-2 and TRBJ1-2; D is unresolved. The TCR originated in a female donor with multiple sclerosis, enrolled in a pregnancy study. The specimen comprised peripheral blood, sampled in the third trimester of pregnancy. CDR3 nucleotide sequence: TGTGCCAGCAGCTTAGACGTCAGTATGTTCTATGGCTACACCTTC. This gives the protein CASSLDVSMFYGYTF.